A single sample is the source of the 18 T cell receptor beta chains below, sequenced in a study of T cell repertoires in cytomegalovirus infection. MiXCR, run by TCRdb on the reads, gives a single entry per CDR3 protein. The data hold around 260,000 distinct CDR3 sequences, with roughly 9.1% observed a single time. The sample was PBMCs. The receptors come from a human donor in good health (CMV status not recorded). Some clones in this sample may be carry-over from other donors' samples.

This clonotype was seen at least ten times. The V gene is TRBV11-2, the J gene TRBJ1-3; possible D gene TRBD1, 5 bases. The V gene lost 5 bases and the J gene lost 0 bases, with 14 bases spanning the gap. The CDR3 extends over 16 amino acids. Per germline, CDR1 SGHAT and CDR2 FQNNGV. CDR3 sequence: CASSLVKGSSGNTIYF. DNA for the CDR3: TGTGCCAGCAGCCTAGTGAAGGGGAGCTCTGGAAACACCATATATTTT.

This clonotype was counted many times. V gene TRBV7-9 combines with J gene TRBJ2-2, with D possibly called TRBD1 or TRBD2 (6 bases each). V shed 11 bases and J shed 1 base, with 23 bases lying between them. This CDR3 is built from 17 residues. The germline CDR1 and CDR2 sequences are SEHNR and FQNEAQ (reference sequence). CDR3 loop: CAARGDSRNGNTGELFF. The DNA of the CDR3 is TGTGCCGCGAGGGGGGACTCTCGTAACGGGAACACCGGGGAGCTGTTTTTT.

Details on this clonotype: A much larger clone is a single base away; this may be a read error. The chain carries TRBV7-3 and TRBJ1-2; D possibly corresponds to TRBD1 (5 bases). This CDR3 spans 14 amino acids. Germline values: CDR1 SGHTA, CDR2 FQGTGA. The V end was cut by 5 bases, the J end by 7 bases, with 17 bases between. The CDR3 bases are TGTGCCAGCAGCCTGGGGGACTATTTCTTTGGCTACACCTTC. Its protein is CASSLGDYFFGYTF.

A few counts support this clonotype. The chain recombines TRBV7-2 with TRBJ1-6, with 8 bases identical to TRBD1. V was clipped by 6 bases and J by 7 bases; unmatched bases: 8. The CDR3 consists of 15 residues. Germline V gene data show CDR1 as SGHTA and CDR2 as FQGNSA. Written as DNA, the CDR3 is TGTGCCAGCAGTTCGAACAGGGGGTTGAATTCACCCCTCCACTTT. This translates into CASSSNRGLNSPLHF.

V and J are TRBV29-1 and TRBJ2-1; TRBD1 matches at 9 bases. Looked up from germline, CDR1 is SQVTM and CDR2 is ANQGSEA. The CDR3 contains 12 residues. Trimming removed 7 bases from V and 14 bases from J; junction bases left unmatched: 12. This CDR3 is CSARGQGLPKFF. The CDR3 DNA is TGCAGCGCCAGGGGACAGGGCCTCCCGAAGTTCTTC.

This clonotype was detected many times. The rearrangement links TRBV28 to TRBJ2-7; 10 bases map to TRBD1. CDR1 and CDR2 (germline): MDHEN, SYDVKM. V shed 5 bases, J shed 3 bases, and the junction held 4 bases outside the gene matches. The length of the CDR3 is 14 residues. The CDR3, as DNA: TGTGCCAGCAGTACCGGGACAGGGGACTACGAGCAGTACTTC. Translated: CASSTGTGDYEQYF.

The chain uses TRBV7-2 and TRBJ2-7; no clear D. Trimming shortened V by 4 bases and J by 4 bases, and 20 bases separated the two germline ends. This CDR3 has 16 residues. CDR1 is SGHTA and CDR2 is FQGNSA in the germline V gene. This chain's CDR3 is CASSSPGAQVGYEQYF. The CDR3 DNA follows: TGTGCCAGCAGCTCCCCCGGTGCGCAGGTTGGATACGAGCAGTACTTC. The entire variable domain, with the rest obtained from reference TRBV7-2 and TRBJ2-7, is as follows: GAGVSQSPSNKVTEKGKDVELRCDPISGHTALYWYRQSLGQGLEFLIYFQGNSAPDKSGLPSDRFSAERTGGSVSTLTIQRTQQEDSAVYLCASSSPGAQVGYEQYFGPGTRLTVT.

This clonotype was seen at least ten times. The J gene is TRBJ1-4, the V gene TRBV7-2, with 7 bases aligning to TRBD1. Trimming cost V 1 base and J 4 bases; bases outside gene matches: 6. Germline V gene sequence: CDR1 SGHTA, CDR2 FQGNSA. The length of the CDR3 is 16 residues. CDR3 in amino acids: CASSLVPQGFNEKLFF. The DNA of the CDR3 is TGTGCCAGCAGCTTAGTGCCACAGGGGTTTAATGAAAAACTGTTTTTT. Full variable domain (rest looked up from reference TRBV7-2 and TRBJ1-4): GAGVSQSPSNKVTEKGKDVELRCDPISGHTALYWYRQSLGQGLEFLIYFQGNSAPDKSGLPSDRFSAERTGGSVSTLTIQRTQQEDSAVYLCASSLVPQGFNEKLFFGSGTQLSVL.

V gene TRBV28 combines with J gene TRBJ1-2, with 7 bases matching TRBD1. This CDR3 has 13 residues. After removal of 6 bases from V and 5 bases from J, the junction contained 6 bases not matched to a gene. From germline, CDR1 is MDHEN and CDR2 SYDVKM. The CDR3 here is CASSTTGIYGYTF. The CDR3, as DNA: TGTGCCAGCAGCACGACAGGGATTTATGGCTACACCTTC.

This clonotype was counted many times. The genes are TRBV7-2 and TRBJ2-3, with D possibly called TRBD1 or TRBD2 (5 bases each). The germline V and J ends were trimmed by 1 base and 4 bases, with 12 bases remaining between them. Germline V gives CDR1 SGHTA, CDR2 FQGNSA. The CDR3 has 15 residues. CDR3 bases: TGTGCCAGCAGCTTAGGATGGGGGATTGCAGATACGCAGTATTTT. Protein product: CASSLGWGIADTQYF.

This clonotype was counted ten times or more. The chain recombines TRBV12-3 or TRBV12-4 with TRBJ1-5; tentative D call: TRBD1 (6 bases). V lost 2 bases and J 2 bases, leaving 13 bases between the germline ends. CDR3 length equals 16 residues. CDR3 nucleotide sequence: TGTGCCAGCAGTTTACTTGGGGGGGCGGGCAATCAGCCCCAGCATTTT. Translating it yields CASSLLGGAGNQPQHF.

The table lists this clonotype with many counts. This sequence joins TRBV6-1 and TRBJ2-3, with TRBD2 identical over 9 bases. CDR1 MNHNS and CDR2 SASEGT come from the germline V gene. This CDR3 spans 18 amino acids. J gave up 5 bases and V 5 bases, and 17 bases lay outside the gene matches. CDR3 DNA: TGTGCCAGCAGTACCCCTTCCATAGCGGGAGAACCGGGAGATACGCAGTATTTT. It yields the protein CASSTPSIAGEPGDTQYF.

This chain joins TRBV19 and TRBJ2-5, with TRBD2 matching over 10 bases. Germline V CDR1 and CDR2: LNHDA, SQIVND (reference sequence). The trim removed 7 bases at V and 3 bases at J, leaving 8 bases unmatched. The CDR3 spans 15 residues. The CDR3 here is CASNTGLAPKETQYF. CDR3 coding DNA: TGTGCCAGTAATACGGGACTAGCGCCGAAAGAGACCCAGTACTTC.

This clonotype occurred many times. The V and J genes are TRBV7-2 and TRBJ2-5, with 9 nucleotides matching TRBD1. The CDR3 consists of 15 residues. Germline assignment: CDR1 SGHTA and CDR2 FQGNSA. The V and J ends lost 8 bases and 3 bases, in that order; junction bases with no gene match: 10. In DNA, the CDR3 is TGTGCCAGCTCCACGACAGGGGGTCGAGAAGAGACCCAGTACTTC. This encodes CASSTTGGREETQYF.

This sequence joins TRBV6-6 and TRBJ1-2; D remains unclear. V lost 2 bases and J 3 bases, leaving 7 bases between the germline ends. The CDR3 spans 13 residues. The germline V gene has CDR1 MNHNY and CDR2 SVGAGI (reference sequence). This CDR3 reads CASSYERDYGYTF. CDR3 nucleotides: TGTGCCAGCAGTTACGAGCGGGACTATGGCTACACCTTC.

There are many counts of this clonotype. The chain couples TRBV7-2 to TRBJ1-1, with D uncertain. The CDR3 is 13 residues long. V lost 5 bases and J 0 bases, leaving 7 bases between the germline ends. Germline V gene data show CDR1 as SGHTA and CDR2 as FQGNSA. CDR3 bases: TGTGCCAGCAGCCCCCCTATGAACACTGAAGCTTTCTTT. Residues: CASSPPMNTEAFF.

This clonotype has a count of ten or more. V and J are TRBV7-8 and TRBJ2-1, with D unclear. CDR3 length equals 16 residues. Germline V CDR1 and CDR2: SGHVS, FQNEAQ. V was clipped by 2 bases and J by 0 bases, with 11 bases between them. DNA of the CDR3: TGTGCCAGCAGCTTATGGACCTCGAGCTCCTACAATGAGCAGTTCTTC. Protein product: CASSLWTSSSYNEQFF.

This chain links TRBV4-1 with TRBJ2-2; 7 bases fit TRBD2. Germline-derived CDR1 and CDR2 are MGHRA and YSYEKL. The CDR3 loop spans 18 amino acids. The trim removed 0 bases at V and 2 bases at J, leaving 9 bases unmatched. CDR3 sequence reads: CASSQDLPSGINTGELFF. DNA of the CDR3: TGCGCCAGCAGCCAAGATCTTCCGAGCGGGATTAACACCGGGGAGCTGTTTTTT.